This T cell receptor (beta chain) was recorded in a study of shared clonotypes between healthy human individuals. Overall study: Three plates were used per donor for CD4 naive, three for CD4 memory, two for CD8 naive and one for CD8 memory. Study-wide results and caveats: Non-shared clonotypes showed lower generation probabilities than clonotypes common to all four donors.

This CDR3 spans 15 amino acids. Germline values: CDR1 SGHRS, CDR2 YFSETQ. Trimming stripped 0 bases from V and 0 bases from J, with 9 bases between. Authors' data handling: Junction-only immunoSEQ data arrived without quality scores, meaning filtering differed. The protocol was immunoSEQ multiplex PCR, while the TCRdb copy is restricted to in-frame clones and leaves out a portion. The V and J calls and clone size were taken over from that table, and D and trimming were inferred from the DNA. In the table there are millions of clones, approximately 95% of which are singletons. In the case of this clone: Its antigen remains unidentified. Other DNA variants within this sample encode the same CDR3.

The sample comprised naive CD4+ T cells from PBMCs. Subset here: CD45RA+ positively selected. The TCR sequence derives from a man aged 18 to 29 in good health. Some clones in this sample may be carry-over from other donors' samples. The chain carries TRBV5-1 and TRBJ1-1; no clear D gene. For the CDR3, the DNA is TGCGCCAGCAGCTTGGTTTCCGGAGTGAACACTGAAGCTTTCTTT. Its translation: CASSLVSGVNTEAFF.